The rows below give T cell receptor beta chains drawn from one sample of a study of shared clonotypes between healthy human individuals. Sequencing used immunoSEQ multiplex PCR; TCRdb keeps in-frame clones, though not all of them. In the table there are approximately 2,000,000 clones, 92% of which are singletons. Sequenced input: naive CD4+ T cells from PBMCs. All receptors derive from a man aged 18 to 29 in good health. Some clones in this sample may be carry-over from other donors' samples. Both conserved end residues are part of each CDR3. A D gene is named only where the DNA matches it firmly.

d_call: NA; v_call: TRBV29-1; cdr3_length: 12; j_call: TRBJ1-4; cdr3_aa: CSVGGLGAQLFF
d_call: NA; v_call: TRBV5-1; cdr3_length: 13; j_call: TRBJ1-1; cdr3_aa: CASSTGQNTEAFF
d_call: TRBD2; v_call: TRBV6-1; cdr3_length: 14; j_call: TRBJ2-1; cdr3_aa: CASSGLAGINEQFF
d_call: NA; v_call: TRBV6-1; cdr3_length: 13; j_call: TRBJ2-3; cdr3_aa: CASSNPSTDTQYF
d_call: NA; v_call: TRBV28; cdr3_length: 11; j_call: TRBJ2-5; cdr3_aa: CASRFQETQYF
d_call: TRBD1; v_call: TRBV6-5; cdr3_length: 15; j_call: TRBJ1-2; cdr3_aa: CASSPTRQGAAGYTF
d_call: NA; v_call: TRBV5-6; cdr3_length: 17; j_call: TRBJ2-1; cdr3_aa: CASSSRYGVGSYNEQFF
d_call: TRBD2; v_call: TRBV28; cdr3_length: 14; j_call: TRBJ2-7; cdr3_aa: CASSAGGTTYEQYF
d_call: NA; v_call: TRBV19; cdr3_length: 14; j_call: TRBJ2-7; cdr3_aa: CASSKIGTPYEQYF
d_call: TRBD2; v_call: TRBV29-1; cdr3_length: 15; j_call: TRBJ2-1; cdr3_aa: CSVEVAGGPYNEQFF
d_call: TRBD1; v_call: TRBV5-6; cdr3_length: 18; j_call: TRBJ1-5; cdr3_aa: CASSFSLDRSNSNQPQHF
d_call: TRBD2; v_call: TRBV5-1; cdr3_length: 15; j_call: TRBJ2-7; cdr3_aa: CASSTGLAGPYEQYF
d_call: TRBD1; v_call: TRBV5-1; cdr3_length: 15; j_call: TRBJ1-1; cdr3_aa: CASSLETGVHTEAFF
d_call: NA; v_call: TRBV11-2; cdr3_length: 15; j_call: TRBJ2-4; cdr3_aa: CASSLVVSPTGIQYF
d_call: NA; v_call: TRBV9; cdr3_length: 16; j_call: TRBJ2-2; cdr3_aa: CASSVASFANTGELFF
d_call: NA; v_call: TRBV5-1; cdr3_length: 15; j_call: TRBJ1-1; cdr3_aa: CASSLGLPLGTEAFF
d_call: NA; v_call: TRBV14; cdr3_length: 19; j_call: TRBJ2-1; cdr3_aa: CASSQIARQDPLFYNEQFF
d_call: NA; v_call: TRBV10-3; cdr3_length: 19; j_call: TRBJ2-5; cdr3_aa: CAISESILGWGPAKETQYF
d_call: NA; v_call: TRBV9; cdr3_length: 16; j_call: TRBJ2-5; cdr3_aa: CASSLPGWGVMETQYF
d_call: NA; v_call: TRBV9; cdr3_length: 15; j_call: TRBJ1-1; cdr3_aa: CASSVGVGPITEAFF
d_call: NA; v_call: TRBV28; cdr3_length: 11; j_call: TRBJ2-3; cdr3_aa: CASRGEDTQYF
d_call: TRBD1; v_call: TRBV4-3; cdr3_length: 16; j_call: TRBJ2-1; cdr3_aa: CASSQMGQLSYNEQFF
d_call: NA; v_call: TRBV28; cdr3_length: 12; j_call: TRBJ1-1; cdr3_aa: CASSLVTGGPFF
d_call: NA; v_call: TRBV18; cdr3_length: 13; j_call: TRBJ2-5; cdr3_aa: CASSPYMVETQYF
d_call: NA; v_call: TRBV13; cdr3_length: 14; j_call: TRBJ2-7; cdr3_aa: CASSSRTSSYEQYF
d_call: TRBD2; v_call: TRBV15; cdr3_length: 17; j_call: TRBJ2-4; cdr3_aa: CATTWREGGMYRNIQYF
d_call: NA; v_call: TRBV5-1; cdr3_length: 13; j_call: TRBJ2-7; cdr3_aa: CASSLFGGDEQYF
d_call: TRBD1; v_call: TRBV2; cdr3_length: 15; j_call: TRBJ1-3; cdr3_aa: CASSDRGSSGNTIYF
d_call: TRBD2; v_call: TRBV7-2; cdr3_length: 18; j_call: TRBJ2-5; cdr3_aa: CASSYPGLAGEGMETQYF
d_call: NA; v_call: TRBV28; cdr3_length: 12; j_call: TRBJ2-7; cdr3_aa: CASSPRSYEQYF
d_call: NA; v_call: TRBV6-5; cdr3_length: 12; j_call: TRBJ1-4; cdr3_aa: CASGGTNEKLFF
d_call: NA; v_call: TRBV2; cdr3_length: 12; j_call: TRBJ1-1; cdr3_aa: CASSLRNTEAFF
d_call: NA; v_call: TRBV7-2; cdr3_length: 13; j_call: TRBJ2-3; cdr3_aa: CASSLKGTDTQYF
d_call: NA; v_call: TRBV27; cdr3_length: 15; j_call: TRBJ1-1; cdr3_aa: CASSLSQGRNTEAFF
d_call: NA; v_call: TRBV28; cdr3_length: 12; j_call: TRBJ1-2; cdr3_aa: CASSFFAYGYTF
d_call: TRBD1; v_call: TRBV19; cdr3_length: 14; j_call: TRBJ2-1; cdr3_aa: CASTRDRVPNEQFF
d_call: TRBD2; v_call: TRBV28; cdr3_length: 17; j_call: TRBJ2-1; cdr3_aa: CASTGSGSPSSYNEQFF
d_call: TRBD2; v_call: TRBV5-4; cdr3_length: 15; j_call: TRBJ2-7; cdr3_aa: CASSLVWEGQSEQYF
d_call: NA; v_call: TRBV4-1; cdr3_length: 16; j_call: TRBJ2-7; cdr3_aa: CASSQDVANPFYEQYF
d_call: NA; v_call: TRBV6-6; cdr3_length: 13; j_call: TRBJ2-7; cdr3_aa: CASSPQISYEQYF
d_call: NA; v_call: TRBV6-9; cdr3_length: 13; j_call: TRBJ2-1; cdr3_aa: CASLQGPYNEQFF
d_call: NA; v_call: TRBV13; cdr3_length: 14; j_call: TRBJ1-4; cdr3_aa: CASSLGLFNEKLFF
d_call: NA; v_call: TRBV19; cdr3_length: 15; j_call: TRBJ2-1; cdr3_aa: CASTRGLADYNEQFF
d_call: NA; v_call: TRBV7-9; cdr3_length: 14; j_call: TRBJ1-1; cdr3_aa: CASSLREQNTEAFF
d_call: NA; v_call: TRBV14; cdr3_length: 13; j_call: TRBJ1-1; cdr3_aa: CASSQAMNTEAFF
d_call: NA; v_call: TRBV19; cdr3_length: 14; j_call: TRBJ1-1; cdr3_aa: CASTGGGRRTEAFF
d_call: TRBD1; v_call: TRBV10-3; cdr3_length: 15; j_call: TRBJ1-2; cdr3_aa: CAISESRDRDYGYTF
d_call: TRBD2; v_call: TRBV9; cdr3_length: 14; j_call: TRBJ2-3; cdr3_aa: CASSELAGGDTQYF
d_call: NA; v_call: TRBV7-3; cdr3_length: 12; j_call: TRBJ2-1; cdr3_aa: CASSLRVGEQFF
d_call: TRBD1; v_call: TRBV18; cdr3_length: 16; j_call: TRBJ2-5; cdr3_aa: CASSPALTGGEGTQYF
d_call: TRBD1; v_call: TRBV5-1; cdr3_length: 16; j_call: TRBJ2-2; cdr3_aa: CASSTGDRALTGELFF
d_call: NA; v_call: TRBV6-5; cdr3_length: 13; j_call: TRBJ2-7; cdr3_aa: CASRRDSSYEQYF
d_call: NA; v_call: TRBV13; cdr3_length: 13; j_call: TRBJ1-1; cdr3_aa: CASSSLENTEAFF
d_call: NA; v_call: TRBV7-3; cdr3_length: 13; j_call: TRBJ2-2; cdr3_aa: CASSLLGTGELFF